These T cell receptor beta chains were read from a single sample in a study of cytomegalovirus exposure and HLA in healthy donors. Assay used: immunoSEQ multiplex PCR; TCRdb lists only in-frame clones, some missing. This table holds a few hundred thousand clones, roughly 88% found once. Sequencing was carried out using PBMCs. These receptors came from a woman younger than 45 in good health and CMV-seronegative. CDR3s include the opening cysteine and the closing phenylalanine or tryptophan. Each record gives: D gene, V gene, J gene, clone size, CDR3 protein, CDR3 DNA. D genes are given only for firm matches. Clone size is not always given. Where it is, it says once, few, many or a class for expanded clones.

d_gene: TRBD2
v_gene: TRBV13
j_gene: TRBJ2-7
abundance: -
CDR3aa: CASSGRELAGWYEQYF
CDR3nt: TGTGCCAGCAGCGGGAGGGAACTAGCGGGATGGTACGAGCAGTACTTC

d_gene: -
v_gene: TRBV27
j_gene: TRBJ2-3
abundance: -
CDR3aa: CASISTGSADTQYF
CDR3nt: TGTGCCAGCATCTCTACCGGGAGTGCAGATACGCAGTATTTT

d_gene: -
v_gene: TRBV18
j_gene: TRBJ2-2
abundance: -
CDR3aa: CASSPAIGGTGELFF
CDR3nt: TGTGCCAGCTCACCGGCGATCGGTGGCACCGGGGAGCTGTTTTTT

d_gene: TRBD2
v_gene: TRBV4-1
j_gene: TRBJ2-1
abundance: -
CDR3aa: CASSQPPSGSGYEQFF
CDR3nt: TGCGCCAGCAGCCAACCCCCTAGCGGGAGTGGATATGAGCAGTTCTTC

d_gene: -
v_gene: TRBV27
j_gene: TRBJ1-5
abundance: -
CDR3aa: CSWGSQPQHF
CDR3nt: TGTTCCTGGGGGTCGCAGCCCCAGCATTTT

d_gene: -
v_gene: TRBV6-1
j_gene: TRBJ1-5
abundance: -
CDR3aa: CASSEARGGQPQHF
CDR3nt: TGTGCCAGCAGTGAAGCCCGGGGAGGGCAGCCCCAGCATTTT

d_gene: -
v_gene: TRBV6-1
j_gene: TRBJ2-3
abundance: -
CDR3aa: CASSVIGRSTDTQYF
CDR3nt: TGTGCCAGCAGTGTAATCGGACGCAGCACAGATACGCAGTATTTT

d_gene: TRBD1
v_gene: TRBV6-6
j_gene: TRBJ1-5
abundance: -
CDR3aa: CASRRQGNQPQHF
CDR3nt: TGTGCCAGCAGACGACAGGGGAATCAGCCCCAGCATTTT

d_gene: TRBD2
v_gene: TRBV4-2
j_gene: TRBJ2-7
abundance: -
CDR3aa: CASSQGLAQYEQYF
CDR3nt: TGTGCCAGCAGCCAAGGACTAGCGCAATACGAGCAGTACTTC

d_gene: -
v_gene: TRBV4-1
j_gene: TRBJ2-5
abundance: once
CDR3aa: CASSQDHSTQETQYF
CDR3nt: TGCGCCAGCAGCCAAGATCACAGCACTCAAGAGACCCAGTACTTC

d_gene: -
v_gene: TRBV27
j_gene: TRBJ2-1
abundance: once
CDR3aa: CASSPSTGWDNEQFF
CDR3nt: TGTGCCAGCAGTCCCTCGACAGGTTGGGACAATGAGCAGTTCTTC

d_gene: -
v_gene: TRBV5-1
j_gene: TRBJ2-2
abundance: -
CDR3aa: CASSLVDSGELFF
CDR3nt: TGCGCCAGCAGCTTGGTGGACTCCGGGGAGCTGTTTTTT

d_gene: TRBD1
v_gene: TRBV7-8
j_gene: TRBJ2-5
abundance: -
CDR3aa: CASSPPTGTETQYF
CDR3nt: TGTGCCAGCAGCCCGCCGACAGGGACGGAGACCCAGTACTTC